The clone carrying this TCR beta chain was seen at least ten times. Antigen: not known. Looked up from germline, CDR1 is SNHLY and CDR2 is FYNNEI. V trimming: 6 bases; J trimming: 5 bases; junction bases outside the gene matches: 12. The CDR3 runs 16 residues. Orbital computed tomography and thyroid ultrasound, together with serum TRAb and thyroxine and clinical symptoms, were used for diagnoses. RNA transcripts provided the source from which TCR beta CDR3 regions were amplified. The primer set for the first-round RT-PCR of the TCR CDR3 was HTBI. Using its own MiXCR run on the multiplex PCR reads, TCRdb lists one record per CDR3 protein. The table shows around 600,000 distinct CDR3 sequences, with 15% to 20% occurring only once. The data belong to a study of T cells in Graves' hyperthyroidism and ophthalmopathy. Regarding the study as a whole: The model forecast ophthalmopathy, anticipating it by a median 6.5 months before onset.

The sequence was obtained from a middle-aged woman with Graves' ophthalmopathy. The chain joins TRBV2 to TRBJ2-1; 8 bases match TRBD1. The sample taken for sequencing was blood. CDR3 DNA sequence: TGTGCCAGCAGCGAGGTGGCAGGGGGCATCGACAATGAGCAGTTCTTC. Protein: CASSEVAGGIDNEQFF.